The entry below describes one T cell receptor (beta chain). It lacks a known antigen. No base-level quality is on record; no much larger clone is a single base apart. Participants in the prospective study were aged roughly 18 to 89 years, lived in 24 United States geographic areas, and enrolled through a virtual design. Cohort assignment in the prospective study relied on participant-reported clinical history from a screening survey and a study questionnaire. In the prospective study, whole blood, serum and a nasopharyngeal or oropharyngeal swab were collected from each participant by mobile phlebotomists. Additional blood draws and questionnaires over a 2-month period could optionally be provided by prospective study participants. Before DNA extraction, prospective study blood samples were shipped either frozen or at room temperature. Trimming leaves V shorter by 6 bases and J shorter by 4 bases, with the junction holding 9 bases beyond the gene matches. The CDR3 spans 15 residues, from the cysteine through the phenylalanine. Solely the CDR3 DNA is kept, with 45 bases framed from the first base. CDR1 and CDR2 (SGHTA, FQGNSA) derive from the germline V gene.

The sample comes from a study of blood T cell repertoires in COVID-19 (TCRdb year 2020). For the wider study: Collaborator samples came from the United States, Italy and Spain and covered acute and convalescent phases of COVID-19. The prospective study material was composed of cDNA or gDNA derived from T cells, B-cell-depleted T cells, or PBMCs. Subjects who had been exposed to COVID-19, were actively infected with it, or had recovered from it provided the deeply sampled blood TCRbeta repertoires that made up the dataset. The repertoires were made available in a free public database intended to serve as a resource for research on the immune response to SARS-CoV-2. Samples were obtained from the ongoing ImmuneRACE study (first 160 participants) and from approximately 1,200 subjects provided by 6 global collaborators. A de-identified subject ID, COVID-19 status, age in years and sex were almost always included in the sample metadata. HLA class I and class II types, where available, came from metadata supplied by the sample provider rather than from assay-based typing.

The immunoSEQ Assay, a bias-controlled multiplex PCR, was used to amplify TCRbeta CDR3 regions from genomic DNA. From the authors' description of their analysis: Nucleated cell counts per sample were estimated from amplification of reference gene primers within the assay. Sequence reads were collapsed and filtered to measure the absolute abundance of every unique TCRbeta CDR3 rearrangement. For each sample, productive Simpson clonality was calculated by taking the square root of Simpson's diversity index across productive rearrangements. TCRdb retrieved this table from immuneACCESS and kept in-frame rearrangements only. Not all clones are present; in checked studies, unresolved V genes account for under half, and no reason is known for the remainder. V and J calls and clone size are copied from that table; D and trimming were computed from the DNA. The sample contains about 260,000 clones, 80% to 90% of them found a single time. The ten largest clones represent around 3.9% of the sample.

Study-wide conclusions, independent of this receptor: How much clinical and demographic metadata was included differed by source and by participant, and the metadata was provided uncurated.

The specimen sequenced was PBMCs or T cells enriched from blood (not recorded which). The source of this sequence is a man between 25 and 39 years old with acute COVID-19. The rearranged chain carries TRBV7-2 and TRBJ2-3; 8 central bases correspond to TRBD1. The bases are TGTGCCAGCAGTCCGACCGGACAGGGCCCAGATACGCAGTATTTT. Translated, it reads CASSPTGQGPDTQYF.